The 9 T cell receptor beta chains in this list originate from one sample, sequenced in a study of PD-1 blockade in classical Hodgkin lymphoma (dated by TCRdb to the early 2020s). The intended sense of this specimen's time point label: cycle 1 day 1 (C1D1), immediately before nivolumab initiation. All trial patients had relapsed after autologous stem cell transplantation, with cohorts A, B and C differing in prior brentuximab vedotin exposure. Receptor libraries were prepared by the immunoSEQ multiplex PCR assay. In TCRdb, the immuneACCESS table is reduced to in-frame sequences with V and J assigned. These tables do not hold every clone; where another copy was compared, an unresolved V gene accounts for under half, and the others remain unexplained. The sample records around 25,000 clones, 60% to 80% of which are singletons. Of the sample, around 7% is held by the ten largest clones. The source material was peripheral blood mononuclear cells (PBMCs), sampled at baseline. These receptors were taken from a human donor with classical Hodgkin lymphoma.

This sequence joins TRBV4-3 and TRBJ1-4; 10 nucleotides match TRBD1. The CDR3 spans 17 residues. J gave up 8 bases and V 2 bases, and 11 bases lay outside the gene matches. The germline V gene has CDR1 LGHNA and CDR2 YSLEER. Written as DNA, the CDR3 is TGCGCCAGCAGCCAATCCCTCCCCGGGACAGGGGCCGAAAAACTGTTTTTT. The encoded protein is CASSQSLPGTGAEKLFF.

The chain links TRBV5-5 to TRBJ2-1; the match to TRBD1 covers 8 bases. Germline V gene sequence: CDR1 SGHKS, CDR2 YYEKEE (reference sequence). This CDR3 is built from 16 residues. V shed 4 bases, J shed 0 bases, and the junction held 6 bases outside the gene matches. CDR3: CASSPGDRPSYNEQFF. DNA for the CDR3: TGTGCCAGCAGCCCGGGGGACAGGCCCTCCTACAATGAGCAGTTCTTC.

The gene calls are TRBV11-2 and TRBJ2-3; D remains unclear. The germline V gene has CDR1 SGHAT and CDR2 FQNNGV. V was cut by 5 bases and J by 3 bases, with 9 bases left in between. The CDR3 spans 13 residues. CDR3 sequence (DNA): TGTGCCAGCAGCCGTGAACGGACAGATACGCAGTATTTT. Encoded protein: CASSRERTDTQYF.

V is TRBV7-8 and J is TRBJ1-5, with D perhaps TRBD1 (5 bases). The V end was cut by 5 bases, the J end by 4 bases, with 18 bases between. Looked up from germline, CDR1 is SGHVS and CDR2 is FQNEAQ. CDR3 length: 16 amino acids. CDR3 amino acids: CASSSPGRGKNQPQHF. CDR3 sequence (DNA): TGTGCCAGCAGCAGCCCGGGACGGGGGAAAAATCAGCCCCAGCATTTT.

The chain combines TRBV12-2 with TRBJ1-2; TRBD1, the D gene given by the table, was not confirmed from the DNA. TRBV12-2 is listed as a pseudogene. The CDR3 extends over 13 amino acids. CDR3 DNA: TGTGCAAGTCGCTCAGGGCATTCTGCTGGCTACACCTTC. It encodes CASRSGHSAGYTF.

The chain recombines TRBV27 with TRBJ2-7; perhaps TRBD1 as D (5 bases). Germline CDR1 MNHEY, CDR2 SMNVEV (reference sequence). The ends were cut back, 2 bases at V and 2 bases at J, with 13 bases in the middle. The CDR3 is 15 amino acids. CDR3 DNA: TGTGCCAGCAGTTTAGGGGCCGCCTTCACCTACGAGCAGTACTTC. Translating it yields CASSLGAAFTYEQYF.

The chain links TRBV2 to TRBJ2-3, with D possibly TRBD2 on 5 matching bases. The CDR3 spans 13 residues. The ends were cut back, 7 bases at V and 1 base at J, with 9 bases in the middle. Germline CDR1 is SNHLY and CDR2 is FYNNEI. The CDR3: CASNLLGTDTQYF. Written as DNA, the CDR3 is TGTGCCAGCAATTTACTAGGCACAGATACGCAGTATTTT.

CDR3 nucleotide sequence: TGCGCCAGCAGCTTGGTTGGAAAGGACACTGAAGCTTTCTTT. Translating gives CASSLVGKDTEAFF. V is TRBV5-1 and J is TRBJ1-1; D not resolved. This CDR3 comprises 14 residues. Germline values: CDR1 SGHRS, CDR2 YFSETQ. V lost 0 bases to trimming and J lost 3 bases, with 9 bases between them. Full variable domain (remainder filled in from reference TRBV5-1 and TRBJ1-1): KAGVTQTPRYLIKTRGQQVTLSCSPISGHRSVSWYQQTPGQGLQFLFEYFSETQRNKGNFPGRFSGRQFSNSRSEMNVSTLELGDSALYLCASSLVGKDTEAFFGQGTRLTVV.

This rearrangement joins TRBV6-4 to TRBJ1-2; 7 nucleotides line up with TRBD1. The CDR3 totals 16 residues. CDR1 is MRHNA, CDR2 SNTAGT, per germline. The V and J ends lost 0 bases and 5 bases, in that order; junction bases with no gene match: 9. The CDR3 DNA is TGTGCCAGCAGTGACTCAAACAGGGGTAACCATTATGGCTACACCTTC. Translating it yields CASSDSNRGNHYGYTF.